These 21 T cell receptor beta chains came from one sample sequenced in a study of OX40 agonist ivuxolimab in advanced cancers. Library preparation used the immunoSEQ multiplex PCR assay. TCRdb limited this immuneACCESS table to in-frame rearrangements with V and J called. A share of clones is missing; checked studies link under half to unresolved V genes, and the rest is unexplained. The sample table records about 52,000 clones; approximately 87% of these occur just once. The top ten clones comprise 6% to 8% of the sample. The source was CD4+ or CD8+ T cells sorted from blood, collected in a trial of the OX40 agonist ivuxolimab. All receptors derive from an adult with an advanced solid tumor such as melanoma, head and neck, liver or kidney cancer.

The CDR3 nucleotides are TGTGCCAGTAGTATCGCCAGGGGGTTAGAGCAGTACTTC. It translates to CASSIARGLEQYF. The rearrangement joins TRBV19 to TRBJ2-7; 7 bases align to TRBD1. V lost 3 bases, J lost 7 bases, and 6 bases stayed unmatched. The V gene's germline CDR1 is LNHDA and CDR2 SQIVND (reference sequence). This CDR3 has 13 amino acids.

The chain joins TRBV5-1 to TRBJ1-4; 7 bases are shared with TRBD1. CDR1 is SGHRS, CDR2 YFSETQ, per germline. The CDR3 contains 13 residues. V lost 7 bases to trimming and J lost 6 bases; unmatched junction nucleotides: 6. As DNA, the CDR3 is TGCGCCAGCGGGACTGGGACAGATGAAAAACTGTTTTTT. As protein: CASGTGTDEKLFF.

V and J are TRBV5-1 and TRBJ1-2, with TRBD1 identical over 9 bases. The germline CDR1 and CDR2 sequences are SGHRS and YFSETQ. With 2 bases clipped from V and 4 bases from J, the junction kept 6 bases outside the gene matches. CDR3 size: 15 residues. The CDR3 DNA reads TGCGCCAGCAGCTTAACAGGGGGCCCTACCTATGGCTACACCTTC. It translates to CASSLTGGPTYGYTF. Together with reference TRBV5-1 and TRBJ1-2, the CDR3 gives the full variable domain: KAGVTQTPRYLIKTRGQQVTLSCSPISGHRSVSWYQQTPGQGLQFLFEYFSETQRNKGNFPGRFSGRQFSNSRSEMNVSTLELGDSALYLCASSLTGGPTYGYTFGSGTRLTVV.

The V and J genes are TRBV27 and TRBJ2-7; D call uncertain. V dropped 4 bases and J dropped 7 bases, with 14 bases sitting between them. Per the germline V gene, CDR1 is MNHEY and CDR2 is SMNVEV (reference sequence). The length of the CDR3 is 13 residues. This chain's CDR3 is CASSSNTFGEQYF. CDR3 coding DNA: TGTGCCAGCAGTTCAAACACGTTTGGGGAGCAGTACTTC.

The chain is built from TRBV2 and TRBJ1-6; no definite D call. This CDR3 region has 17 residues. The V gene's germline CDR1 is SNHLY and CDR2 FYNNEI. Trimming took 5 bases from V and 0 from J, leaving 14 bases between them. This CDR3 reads CASSRRRLSSYNSPLHF. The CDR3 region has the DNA TGTGCCAGCAGTCGCCGGCGCCTGAGCTCCTATAATTCACCCCTCCACTTT.

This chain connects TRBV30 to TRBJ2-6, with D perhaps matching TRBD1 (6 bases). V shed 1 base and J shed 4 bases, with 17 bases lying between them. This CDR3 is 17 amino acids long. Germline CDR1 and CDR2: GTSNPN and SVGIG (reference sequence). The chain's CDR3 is CAWSATGYFRGANVLTF. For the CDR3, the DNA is TGTGCCTGGAGTGCGACAGGCTACTTTCGAGGGGCCAACGTCCTGACTTTC.

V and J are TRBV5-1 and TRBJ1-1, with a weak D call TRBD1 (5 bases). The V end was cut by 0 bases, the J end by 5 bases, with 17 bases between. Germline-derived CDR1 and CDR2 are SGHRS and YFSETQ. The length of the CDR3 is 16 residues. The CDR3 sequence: CASSLGLRDRGTEAFF. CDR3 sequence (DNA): TGCGCCAGCAGCTTGGGGCTGAGGGACCGCGGGACTGAAGCTTTCTTT.

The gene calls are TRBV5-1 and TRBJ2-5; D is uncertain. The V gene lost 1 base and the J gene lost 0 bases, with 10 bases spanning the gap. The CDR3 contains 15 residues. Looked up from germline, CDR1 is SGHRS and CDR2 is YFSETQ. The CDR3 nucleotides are TGCGCCAGCAGCTTGTATTCACGGTACCAAGAGACCCAGTACTTC. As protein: CASSLYSRYQETQYF. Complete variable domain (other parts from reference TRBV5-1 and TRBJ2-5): KAGVTQTPRYLIKTRGQQVTLSCSPISGHRSVSWYQQTPGQGLQFLFEYFSETQRNKGNFPGRFSGRQFSNSRSEMNVSTLELGDSALYLCASSLYSRYQETQYFGPGTRLLVL.

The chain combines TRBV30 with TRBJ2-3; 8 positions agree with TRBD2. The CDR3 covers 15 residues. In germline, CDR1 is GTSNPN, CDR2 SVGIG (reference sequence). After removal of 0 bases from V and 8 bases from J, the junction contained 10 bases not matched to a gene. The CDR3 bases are TGTGCCTGGAGTGTAGTAGCGGGGTGGGAGGGTACGCAGTATTTT. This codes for CAWSVVAGWEGTQYF.

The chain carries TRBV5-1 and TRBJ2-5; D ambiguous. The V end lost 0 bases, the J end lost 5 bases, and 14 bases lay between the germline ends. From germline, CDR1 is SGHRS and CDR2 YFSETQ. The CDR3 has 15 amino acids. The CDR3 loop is CASSLGGKLKETQYF. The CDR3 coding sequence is TGCGCCAGCAGCTTGGGAGGAAAGTTAAAGGAGACCCAGTACTTC.

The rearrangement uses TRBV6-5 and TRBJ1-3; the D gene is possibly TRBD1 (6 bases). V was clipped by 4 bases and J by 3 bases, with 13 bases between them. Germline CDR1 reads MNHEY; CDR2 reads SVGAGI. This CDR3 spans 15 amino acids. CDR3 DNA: TGTGCCAGCAGTTCACAGGGAGTACTTGGAAACACCATATATTTT. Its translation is CASSSQGVLGNTIYF.

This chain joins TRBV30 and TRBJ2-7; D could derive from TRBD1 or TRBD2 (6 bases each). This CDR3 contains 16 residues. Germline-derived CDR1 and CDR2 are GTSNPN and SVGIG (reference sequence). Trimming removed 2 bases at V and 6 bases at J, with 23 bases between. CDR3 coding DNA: TGTGCCTGGAGTCGGTCGGGTACAGGGAGGACTTCCGAGCAGTACTTC. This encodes CAWSRSGTGRTSEQYF.

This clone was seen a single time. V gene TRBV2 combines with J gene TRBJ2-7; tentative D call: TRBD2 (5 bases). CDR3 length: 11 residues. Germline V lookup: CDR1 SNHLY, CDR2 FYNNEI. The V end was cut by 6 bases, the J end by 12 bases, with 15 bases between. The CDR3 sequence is CASRTSGKPYF. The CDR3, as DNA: TGTGCCAGCAGGACTTCGGGAAAGCCGTACTTC. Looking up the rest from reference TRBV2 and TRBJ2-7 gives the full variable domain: EPEVTQTPSHQVTQMGQEVILRCVPISNHLYFYWYRQILGQKVEFLVSFYNNEISEKSEIFDDQFSVERPDGSNFTLKIRSTKLEDSAMYFCASRTSGKPYFGPGTRLTVT.

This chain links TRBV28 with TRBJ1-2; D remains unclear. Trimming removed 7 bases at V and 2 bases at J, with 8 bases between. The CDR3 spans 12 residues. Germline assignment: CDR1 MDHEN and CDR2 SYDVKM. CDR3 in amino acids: CASISDNYGYTF. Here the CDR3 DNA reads TGTGCCAGCATATCCGACAACTATGGCTACACCTTC.

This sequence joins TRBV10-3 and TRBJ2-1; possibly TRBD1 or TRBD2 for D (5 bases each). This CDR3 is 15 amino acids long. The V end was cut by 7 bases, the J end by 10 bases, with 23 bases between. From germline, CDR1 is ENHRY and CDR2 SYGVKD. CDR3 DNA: TGTGCCATCACCTCCGGGACGGAAAATTCAGGGGAGCAGTTCTTC. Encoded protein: CAITSGTENSGEQFF.

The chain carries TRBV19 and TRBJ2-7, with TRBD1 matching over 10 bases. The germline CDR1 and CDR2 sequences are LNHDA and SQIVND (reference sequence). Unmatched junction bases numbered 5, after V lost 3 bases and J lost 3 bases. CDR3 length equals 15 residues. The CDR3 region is CASSIPGQGRYEQYF. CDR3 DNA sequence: TGTGCCAGTAGTATCCCGGGACAGGGGCGCTACGAGCAGTACTTC.

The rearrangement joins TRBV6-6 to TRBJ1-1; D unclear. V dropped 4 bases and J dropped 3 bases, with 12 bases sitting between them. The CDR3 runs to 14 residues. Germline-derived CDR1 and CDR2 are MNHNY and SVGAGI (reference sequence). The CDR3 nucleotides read TGTGCCAGCAGTTTACCGGAAAGGGACACTGAAGCTTTCTTT. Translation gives CASSLPERDTEAFF.

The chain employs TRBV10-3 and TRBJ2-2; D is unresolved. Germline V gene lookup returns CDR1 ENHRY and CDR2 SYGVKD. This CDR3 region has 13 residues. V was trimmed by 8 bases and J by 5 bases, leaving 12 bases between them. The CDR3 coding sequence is TGTGCCATCCGGCTCCTGGAAACCGGGGAGCTGTTTTTT. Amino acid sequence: CAIRLLETGELFF.

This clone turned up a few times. The CDR3 DNA reads as TGTGCCATCAGTGAGTCAAGGGGGAACACTGAAGCTTTCTTT. Protein sequence: CAISESRGNTEAFF. The J gene is TRBJ1-1, the V gene TRBV10-3; D is perhaps TRBD1 (5 bases). The germline gives CDR1 ENHRY, CDR2 SYGVKD. CDR3 length: 14 residues. V was cut by 0 bases and J by 1 base, with 6 bases left in between.

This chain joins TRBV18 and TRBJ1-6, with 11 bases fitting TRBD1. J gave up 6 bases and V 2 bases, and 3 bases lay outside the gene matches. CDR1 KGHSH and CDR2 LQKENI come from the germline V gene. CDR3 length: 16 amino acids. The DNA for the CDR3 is TGTGCCAGCTCACCAGTGGGACAGGGGGTTAATTCACCCCTCCACTTT. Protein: CASSPVGQGVNSPLHF.

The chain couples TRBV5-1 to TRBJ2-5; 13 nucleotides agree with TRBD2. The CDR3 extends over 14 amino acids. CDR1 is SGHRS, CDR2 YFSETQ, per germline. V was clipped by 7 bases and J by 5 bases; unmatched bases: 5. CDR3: CASGLAGAGETQYF. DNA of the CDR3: TGCGCCAGCGGACTAGCGGGGGCCGGGGAGACCCAGTACTTC. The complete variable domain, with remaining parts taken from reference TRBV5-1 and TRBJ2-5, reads KAGVTQTPRYLIKTRGQQVTLSCSPISGHRSVSWYQQTPGQGLQFLFEYFSETQRNKGNFPGRFSGRQFSNSRSEMNVSTLELGDSALYLCASGLAGAGETQYFGPGTRLLVL.